This entry is about one TCR beta chain. Clones were sequenced by immunoSEQ multiplex PCR, and TCRdb holds only the in-frame ones, with some missing. The data contain approximately 80,000 clones, 94% of them singletons. The sample is drawn from a study of T cell changes during pregnancy in multiple sclerosis. The CDR3 extends over 15 amino acids. The V end lost 3 bases, the J end lost 4 bases, and 15 bases lay between the germline ends. Germline V gene lookup returns CDR1 SGHRS and CDR2 YFSETQ. The TCR was taken from a female donor with multiple sclerosis, enrolled in a pregnancy study. The material sequenced was peripheral blood, taken in the third trimester of pregnancy. This chain uses TRBV5-1 with TRBJ2-3; possibly TRBD2 for D (7 bases). The CDR3 coding sequence is TGCGCCAGCAGCTCCGGGGGGCCTGGGGCAGATACGCAGTATTTT. It specifies CASSSGGPGADTQYF.